The 25 T cell receptor beta chains reported below all come from one sample, sequenced in a study of human T cells and chemical hapten exposure (dated by TCRdb to about 2021). Library preparation was by RACE. The reads were generated on a NextSeq 500. Using fastp at Q25 and MiXCR, TCRdb reprocessed the public reads and kept productive beta chains. Rows with one shared CDR3 protein collapse into an entry with the most common genes and DNA. This sample has 180,000 or so distinct CDR3 sequences in its table, and roughly 14% of those were observed once. The ten largest make up 1.5% to 2% of the sample. The label giving this sample's time point can be read as: patch test 1, 2 weeks after DPC sensitization. In light of the paper, this sample's treatment or condition label describes: therapeutic diphenylcyclopropenone sensitization with weekly scalp DPC. Sequencing was performed on whole blood, taken in connection with sensitization to the hapten diphenylcyclopropenone (DPC). The receptors shown here come from a woman aged 30 to 39 with alopecia areata. Some clones in this sample may be carry-over from other donors' samples.

This rearrangement joins TRBV20-1 to TRBJ1-5; D is uncertain. The germline gives CDR1 DFQATT, CDR2 SNEGSKA (reference sequence). The CDR3 spans 12 residues. The V end was cut by 3 bases, the J end by 6 bases, with 9 bases between. The CDR3 DNA sequence: TGCAGTGCTAGGGGCCCCGGTCAGCCCCAGCATTTT. It yields the protein CSARGPGQPQHF.

The chain carries TRBV27 and TRBJ1-1; D is ambiguous. Germline CDR1 and CDR2: MNHEY and SMNVEV (reference sequence). The CDR3 contains 13 residues. Between the trimmed V and J ends, which lost 6 bases and 11 bases, there was a span of 19 bases. The CDR3 bases are TGTGCCAGCAGCCCGAGATGGGAGGCCCGCGCTTTCTTT. This codes for CASSPRWEARAFF.

The chain employs TRBV5-1 and TRBJ2-7; TRBD1 is a possible D gene (6 bases). V lost 4 bases to trimming and J lost 5 bases, with 22 bases between them. The CDR3 sequence is 16 residues long. Germline-derived CDR1 and CDR2 are SGHRS and YFSETQ. The CDR3 here is CASSPLNLQGSNEQYF. The CDR3, as DNA: TGCGCCAGCAGCCCGCTAAACTTACAGGGTTCCAACGAGCAGTACTTC.

This clonotype has just a few counts. The V call is TRBV5-6, the J call TRBJ1-5; the D gene is possibly TRBD1 (5 bases). Germline CDR1 SGHDT, CDR2 YYEEEE. V was pared by 4 bases and J by 7 bases, with 9 bases between. The CDR3 spans 12 residues. The CDR3 region is CASSRWDQPQHF. The CDR3 region has the DNA TGTGCCAGCAGCCGTTGGGACCAGCCCCAGCATTTT.

The chain couples TRBV12-3 or TRBV12-4 to TRBJ2-3; no firm D call. V gave up 4 bases and J gave up 6 bases, with 8 bases separating them. This CDR3 is 12 amino acids long. The CDR3 DNA reads as TGTGCCAGCAGTTCACAGTTGGATACGCAGTATTTT. Its translation is CASSSQLDTQYF.

Note on this clonotype: A much larger clonotype is one base distant, so this may be a read error. This rearrangement joins TRBV2 to TRBJ2-7; 10 bases align to TRBD1. The CDR3 is made up of 14 amino acids. Germline lookup yields CDR1 SNHLY and CDR2 FYNNEI. J gave up 2 bases and V 6 bases, and 4 bases lay outside the gene matches. DNA for the CDR3: TGTGCCAGCAGAACCGGGACAGGGGCCTACGAGCAGTACTTC. It encodes CASRTGTGAYEQYF.

This clonotype was picked up a small number of times. This chain uses TRBV28 with TRBJ1-2; TRBD1 might be the D (6 bases). The CDR3 sequence is 17 residues long. The ends were cut back, 6 bases at V and 4 bases at J, with 24 bases in the middle. Germline values: CDR1 MDHEN, CDR2 SYDVKM. The CDR3 DNA sequence: TGTGCCAGCAGCGAAAGGCCTCCCGGGGGGCGCGCCTATGGCTACACCTTC. This sequence encodes CASSERPPGGRAYGYTF.

This clonotype was recorded a few times. The chain is built from TRBV4-2 and TRBJ2-7, with 7 bases lining up with TRBD1. CDR3 length: 12 residues. The V segment lost 3 bases and the J segment 5 bases; nucleotides outside the gene matches: 1. Germline V gene data show CDR1 as LGHNA and CDR2 as YNFKEQ. The CDR3 here is CASSQTGNEQYF. As DNA, the CDR3 is TGTGCCAGCAGCCAGACAGGGAACGAGCAGTACTTC.

This clonotype was counted at least ten times. The chain joins TRBV5-4 to TRBJ1-5; a possible D gene is TRBD1 (6 bases). CDR1 is SGHNT, CDR2 YYREEE, per germline (reference sequence). The V and J ends lost 4 bases and 1 base respectively, with 12 bases between them. The CDR3 has 15 residues. The CDR3 is CASSTGGASNQPQHF. In nucleotides, the CDR3 is TGTGCCAGCAGCACCGGGGGCGCGAGCAATCAGCCCCAGCATTTT.

This clonotype has a count of ten or more. The chain employs TRBV3-1 and TRBJ1-1; maybe TRBD1 (5 bases). Trimming cost V 1 base and J 7 bases, with 10 bases left between them. Germline CDR1 is LGHDT and CDR2 is YNNKEL (reference sequence). CDR3 size: 13 residues. Written as DNA, the CDR3 is TGTGCCAGCAGCCAAGTATCGGGGCTTGAAGCTTTCTTT. Translating it yields CASSQVSGLEAFF.

The rearrangement joins TRBV11-2 to TRBJ2-1; possible D gene TRBD1, 6 bases. Trimming pared 5 bases from V and 15 bases from J, leaving 20 bases between. The CDR3 covers 13 residues. Germline V gives CDR1 SGHAT, CDR2 FQNNGV. The CDR3 DNA follows: TGTGCCAGCAGCCTTAACCGGGACCTACAGGGGTTCTTC. Translation gives CASSLNRDLQGFF.

In its sample, this clonotype was seen many times. The rearrangement joins TRBV21-1 to TRBJ2-1. TRBV21-1 has pseudogene status. This CDR3 region has 20 residues. The CDR3 DNA reads as TGTGCCAGCAGCAAAGCGCGGGCTAAGGAGAAGACCGACGATTACAATGAGCAGTTCTTC. Its translation: CASSKARAKEKTDDYNEQFF.

This chain joins TRBV7-9 and TRBJ2-7; 7 nucleotides line up with TRBD1. V shed 5 bases and J 3 bases; nucleotides not matched to a gene: 4. This CDR3 spans 13 amino acids. Germline V gene data show CDR1 as SEHNR and CDR2 as FQNEAQ (reference sequence). The CDR3 region is CASSPTGLYEQYF. CDR3 DNA sequence: TGTGCCAGCAGCCCGACAGGGCTCTACGAGCAGTACTTC.

V usage is TRBV3-1 and J usage is TRBJ1-1, with D possibly being TRBD1 (5 bases). V was cut by 6 bases and J by 7 bases, with 9 bases left in between. CDR1 is LGHDT, CDR2 YNNKEL, per germline (reference sequence). CDR3 length equals 11 residues. This CDR3 reads CASSRDREAFF. The DNA of the CDR3 is TGTGCCAGCAGTCGGGACCGTGAAGCTTTCTTT.

This sequence joins TRBV6-5 and TRBJ1-6; 9 bases line up with TRBD1. The CDR3 contains 19 residues. Trimming removed 2 bases from V and 2 bases from J; junction bases left unmatched: 10. CDR1 and CDR2 (germline): MNHEY, SVGAGI. The CDR3 coding sequence is TGTGCCAGCAGTTACGAAATCGGACAGGGGCAGGCCTATAATTCACCCCTCCACTTT. Protein sequence: CASSYEIGQGQAYNSPLHF.

This clonotype was picked up many times. This rearrangement joins TRBV29-1 to TRBJ2-7; TRBD1 matches at 8 bases. Germline CDR1 is SQVTM and CDR2 is ANQGSEA. CDR3 length: 13 residues. V was pared by 7 bases and J by 0 bases, with 5 bases of the junction left unmatched. The CDR3 protein is CSAGQGLSYEQYF. The CDR3 DNA reads TGCAGCGCAGGACAGGGTCTCTCCTACGAGCAGTACTTC.

In regard to this clonotype: At one boundary the junction diverges from the germline segment, which might be a read error. The CDR3 DNA follows: TGTGCTAGCAGCATAAGAACAGGCTCGCAAGAGACCCAGTACTTC. This gives the protein CASSIRTGSQETQYF. The chain carries TRBV7-7 and TRBJ2-5, with D maybe TRBD1 (5 bases). CDR1 SSHAT and CDR2 FNYEAQ come from the germline V gene (reference sequence). The CDR3 is made up of 15 amino acids.

This chain uses TRBV6-6 with TRBJ1-1; no clear D. The CDR3 loop spans 12 amino acids. The germline V gene encodes CDR1 MNHNY and CDR2 SVGAGI (reference sequence). The V end lost 2 bases, the J end lost 10 bases, and 11 bases lay between the germline ends. CDR3: CASSYPGEAAFF. In DNA form, the CDR3 reads TGTGCCAGCAGTTACCCCGGGGAGGCAGCTTTCTTT.

The CDR3 DNA reads TGTGCCAGTTCTTGGGGTCGAGAGACCCAGTACTTC. Translating gives CASSWGRETQYF. The J gene is TRBJ2-5, the V gene TRBV19; D call uncertain. This CDR3 region has 12 residues. Trimming removed 8 bases at V and 4 bases at J, with 11 bases between. Germline V gives CDR1 LNHDA, CDR2 SQIVND (reference sequence).

This clonotype was detected ten times or more. Written as DNA, the CDR3 is TGTGCCTCACGCACGAACACTGAAGCTTTCTTT. Translated: CASRTNTEAFF. The chain has TRBV6-2 or TRBV6-3 and TRBJ1-1; no clear D gene. V lost 11 bases and J 1 base, leaving 8 bases between the germline ends. CDR3 length: 11 amino acids. In germline, CDR1 is MNHEY, CDR2 SVGEGT.

The gene calls are TRBV6-5 and TRBJ2-1; 8 bases agree with TRBD1. CDR1 MNHEY and CDR2 SVGAGI come from the germline V gene. The CDR3 covers 15 residues. V gave up 5 bases and J gave up 4 bases; unmatched junction bases: 7. DNA of the CDR3: TGTGCCAGCAGTCCCGGGACAGGAACATACAATGAGCAGTTCTTC. Its protein product is CASSPGTGTYNEQFF.

The chain carries TRBV29-1 and TRBJ2-3, with 7 bases lining up with TRBD2. Germline lookup yields CDR1 SQVTM and CDR2 ANQGSEA. V lost 5 bases, J lost 2 bases, and 10 bases stayed unmatched. The CDR3 runs to 15 residues. CDR3 in DNA: TGCAGCGTTAATTTAAAGGGACTACACACAGATACGCAGTATTTT. It codes for CSVNLKGLHTDTQYF.

The chain joins TRBV9 to TRBJ2-4; 10 bases align to TRBD1. The CDR3 is 17 residues long. From germline, CDR1 is SGDLS and CDR2 YYNGEE. The ends lost 0 bases at V and 1 base at J; junction bases unmatched: 4. Here the CDR3 reads CASSVDPGQGAKNIQYF. The CDR3, as DNA: TGTGCCAGCAGCGTAGACCCGGGACAGGGGGCCAAAAACATTCAGTACTTC. The full variable domain, completed using reference TRBV9 and TRBJ2-4, is DSGVTQTPKHLITATGQRVTLRCSPRSGDLSVYWYQQSLDQGLQFLIQYYNGEERAKGNILERFSAQQFPDLHSELNLSSLELGDSALYFCASSVDPGQGAKNIQYFGAGTRLSVL.

This clonotype was observed at least ten times. The chain is built from TRBV10-2 and TRBJ1-3, with D perhaps matching TRBD1 (5 bases). Trimming removed 6 bases at V and 0 bases at J, with 12 bases between. The V gene's germline CDR1 is WSHSY and CDR2 SAAADI. The CDR3 is 15 residues long. The CDR3 is CASRAAGGSGNTIYF. CDR3 DNA: TGCGCCAGCAGGGCCGCTGGGGGCTCTGGAAACACCATATATTTT.

V usage is TRBV24-1 and J usage is TRBJ2-6; a weak D match, TRBD1 (6 bases). This CDR3 is built from 17 residues. Between the trimmed V and J ends, which lost 2 bases and 0 bases, there was a span of 10 bases. CDR1 is KGHDR and CDR2 is SFDVKD in the germline V gene. The CDR3 DNA sequence: TGTGCCACCAGTGATTCTGGGGGCGCCTCTGGGGCCAACGTCCTGACTTTC. Translation gives CATSDSGGASGANVLTF.